The present TCR beta chain was sequenced within a study of T cells after yellow fever vaccination. The overall study: Preparation used SMART-Seq v4 Ultra Low Input for the low-cell-number fractions.

In this sample, this clonotype turned up many times. The target antigen is unknown. TCRdb processed the 5' RACE reads anew with MiXCR; each CDR3 protein has one entry. Among under 300,000 distinct CDR3 sequences listed, approximately 13% were seen once. The study's findings and limits: At 95% to 98% for CD4 and approximately 89% for CD8, most primary-vaccination clones showed up again after the booster. Abundant clonotypes from the bulk population could get into FACS-sorted repertoires as contaminants.

Sample: CD4+ T cells sorted from PBMCs, taken 45 days after the yellow fever booster vaccination. This receptor was obtained from a man younger than 40 who received the YFV17D yellow fever vaccine.

This CDR3 reads CASSRGVTDTQYF. In nucleotides, the CDR3 is TGTGCCAGCAGCCGAGGGGTCACAGATACGCAGTATTTT. The chain carries TRBV7-9 and TRBJ2-3, with D perhaps given as TRBD1 or TRBD2 (5 bases each). The CDR3 runs 13 residues. The V and J ends lost 5 bases and 2 bases respectively, with 8 bases between them. The germline V gene encodes CDR1 SEHNR and CDR2 FQNEAQ (reference sequence).